This entry features one TCR beta chain sequence. Individuals aged about 18 to 89 years were recruited from 24 US areas. The data derive from a study of blood T cell repertoires in COVID-19. Methods used by the authors: By means of reference gene primer amplification, nucleated cell counts were estimated. Assay used: immunoSEQ multiplex PCR; TCRdb lists only in-frame clones, some missing. Clone size and the V and J calls come from that table; the DNA yielded D and trimming. The data contain more than 250,000 clones, roughly 85% of them singletons. With 6 bases removed from V and 0 bases from J, the gap between germline ends came to 12 bases. Germline CDR1 MNHEY, CDR2 SMNVEV (reference sequence). This CDR3 spans 16 amino acids.

The sequenced sample was PBMCs or T cells enriched from blood (not recorded which). The genes are TRBV27 and TRBJ1-6; D not certain. The TCR was taken from a man between 25 and 39 years old who had recovered from COVID-19. CDR3 nucleotides: TGTGCCAGCAGGGGCGGAGGAAGCTCCTATAATTCACCCCTCCACTTT. This gives the protein CASRGGGSSYNSPLHF.